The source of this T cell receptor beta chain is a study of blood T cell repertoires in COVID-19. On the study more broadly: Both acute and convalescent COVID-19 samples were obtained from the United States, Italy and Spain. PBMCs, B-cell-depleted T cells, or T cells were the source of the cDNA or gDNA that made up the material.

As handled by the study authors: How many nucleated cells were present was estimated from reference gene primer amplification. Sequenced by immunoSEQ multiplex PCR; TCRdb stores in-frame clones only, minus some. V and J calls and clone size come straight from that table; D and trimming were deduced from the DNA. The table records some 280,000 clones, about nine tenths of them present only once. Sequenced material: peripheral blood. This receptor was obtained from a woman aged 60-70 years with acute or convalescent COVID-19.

The CDR3 bases are TGCGCCAGCAGCTTGGGCGGACAGGGTATTTATGGCTACACCTTC. Translation gives CASSLGGQGIYGYTF. The chain links TRBV5-1 to TRBJ1-2; 8 bases map to TRBD1. From germline, CDR1 is SGHRS and CDR2 YFSETQ. The CDR3 has 15 amino acids. V lost 0 bases and J lost 5; bases outside the gene matches: 6. The entire variable domain, with the rest obtained from reference TRBV5-1 and TRBJ1-2, is as follows: KAGVTQTPRYLIKTRGQQVTLSCSPISGHRSVSWYQQTPGQGLQFLFEYFSETQRNKGNFPGRFSGRQFSNSRSEMNVSTLELGDSALYLCASSLGGQGIYGYTFGSGTRLTVV.